The 30 T cell receptor beta chains below come from one sample, sequenced in a study of blood T cell repertoires in COVID-19 (dated by TCRdb to the early 2020s). Libraries were built with the immunoSEQ multiplex PCR assay. Not all clones reach the TCRdb copy of this immuneACCESS table, which keeps in-frame sequences only. Checked studies attribute under half of the gap to unresolved V genes and leave the rest unexplained. Within this sample are 110,000 or so clones, with approximately 87% of them counted one time only. The ten top clones hold 2% to 2.5% of the sample. Sequenced: peripheral blood. These receptors originate from a woman aged 50 to 60 with acute or convalescent COVID-19.

The chain recombines TRBV5-1 with TRBJ2-3, with TRBD1 matching 9 bases. The trim removed 2 bases at V and 3 bases at J, leaving 7 bases unmatched. From germline, CDR1 is SGHRS and CDR2 YFSETQ. This CDR3 has 16 amino acids. The chain's CDR3 is CASSFLGQGETDTQYF. In DNA, the CDR3 is TGCGCCAGCAGCTTTTTGGGACAGGGTGAGACAGATACGCAGTATTTT. Using reference TRBV5-1 and TRBJ2-3 for the parts outside the CDR3, the full variable domain is KAGVTQTPRYLIKTRGQQVTLSCSPISGHRSVSWYQQTPGQGLQFLFEYFSETQRNKGNFPGRFSGRQFSNSRSEMNVSTLELGDSALYLCASSFLGQGETDTQYFGPGTRLTVL.

Only one count was recorded for this clone. The chain employs TRBV12-3 or TRBV12-4 and TRBJ2-7; no clear D gene. The V end lost 1 base, the J end lost 3 bases, and 7 bases lay between the germline ends. CDR3 length equals 13 residues. The CDR3 here is CASSLGGIYEQYF. CDR3 DNA: TGTGCCAGCAGTTTAGGCGGCATCTACGAGCAGTACTTC.

This clone was counted only a few times. The gene calls are TRBV7-2 and TRBJ1-2; the match to TRBD1 covers 11 bases. The length of the CDR3 is 15 residues. The ends lost 5 bases at V and 3 bases at J; junction bases unmatched: 5. In germline, CDR1 is SGHTA, CDR2 FQGNSA. In DNA, the CDR3 is TGTGCCAGCAGCATTGGACAGGGGGCCTACTATGGCTACACCTTC. Translation gives CASSIGQGAYYGYTF.

This chain connects TRBV27 to TRBJ1-4; unclear D gene. The V end lost 4 bases, the J end lost 0 bases, and 9 bases lay between the germline ends. This CDR3 spans 15 amino acids. Germline CDR1 MNHEY, CDR2 SMNVEV (reference sequence). CDR3 DNA sequence: TGTGCCAGCAGTTGGGCCCGTGCAACTAATGAAAAACTGTTTTTT. It is translated as CASSWARATNEKLFF.

This chain uses TRBV2 with TRBJ2-3; D call uncertain. The CDR3 contains 14 residues. V was clipped by 2 bases and J by 2 bases, with 8 bases between them. Germline V gene sequence: CDR1 SNHLY, CDR2 FYNNEI. In DNA form, the CDR3 reads TGTGCCAGCAGTGAAAAGCAGGACACAGATACGCAGTATTTT. Translated, it gives CASSEKQDTDTQYF.

This chain joins TRBV14 and TRBJ1-1; possible D gene TRBD1, 6 bases. From germline, CDR1 is SGHDN and CDR2 FVKESK. The CDR3 is made up of 15 amino acids. Between the trimmed V and J ends, which lost 4 bases and 4 bases, there was a span of 16 bases. The CDR3 spells CASSPIRGLVTEAFF. For the CDR3, the DNA is TGTGCCAGCAGCCCGATAAGGGGGTTAGTCACTGAAGCTTTCTTT.

This clone has more than one count but fewer than ten. CDR3 bases: TGCGCCAGCAGCCAACCGGCGACAGGCATATATGGCTACACCTTC. This sequence encodes CASSQPATGIYGYTF. The V call is TRBV4-1, the J call TRBJ1-2; tentative D call: TRBD1 (6 bases). V gave up 2 bases and J gave up 5 bases, with 15 bases separating them. This CDR3 is 15 amino acids long. Germline V lookup: CDR1 MGHRA, CDR2 YSYEKL.

J is TRBJ1-1 and V is TRBV6-6; 8 nucleotides align to TRBD1. The CDR3 is 15 amino acids. The germline CDR1 and CDR2 sequences are MNHNY and SVGAGI (reference sequence). The trim removed 4 bases at V and 4 bases at J, leaving 8 bases unmatched. CDR3 coding DNA: TGTGCCAGCAGTTCATTCGACAGGGGACGCACTGAAGCTTTCTTT. Translated: CASSSFDRGRTEAFF.

The chain has TRBV10-3 and TRBJ1-1; D is ambiguous. Per the germline V gene, CDR1 is ENHRY and CDR2 is SYGVKD. There are 16 residues in the CDR3. Trimming removed 2 bases at V and 1 base at J, with 14 bases between. This CDR3 is CAISEVPGKTNTEAFF. CDR3 sequence (DNA): TGTGCCATCAGTGAGGTGCCAGGAAAAACGAACACTGAAGCTTTCTTT.

The chain employs TRBV30 and TRBJ1-2; 8 bases map to TRBD1. The CDR3 length is 14 residues. With 4 bases clipped from V and 5 bases from J, the junction kept 9 bases outside the gene matches. The germline V gene encodes CDR1 GTSNPN and CDR2 SVGIG (reference sequence). CDR3 residues: CAWTGGAGVYGYTF. In nucleotides, the CDR3 is TGTGCCTGGACAGGGGGCGCTGGTGTTTATGGCTACACCTTC.

This chain connects TRBV30 to TRBJ2-3; D unresolved. V was trimmed by 7 bases and J by 5 bases, leaving 10 bases between them. The CDR3 has 11 residues. Germline loops: CDR1 GTSNPN, CDR2 SVGIG (reference sequence). CDR3 nucleotides: TGTGCCTCATCAGAGGTAGATACGCAGTATTTT. Amino acids: CASSEVDTQYF.

In its sample, this clone was seen a few times. The chain joins TRBV27 to TRBJ2-2; 9 nucleotides match TRBD2. V shed 6 bases, J shed 0 bases, and the junction held 2 bases outside the gene matches. Looked up from germline, CDR1 is MNHEY and CDR2 is SMNVEV (reference sequence). The CDR3 is made up of 15 amino acids. The CDR3 sequence is CASRSSGTNTGELFF. Written as DNA, the CDR3 is TGTGCCAGCAGATCTAGCGGGACGAACACCGGGGAGCTGTTTTTT.

The chain employs TRBV24-1 and TRBJ2-3, with a possible D match to TRBD1 (6 bases). V was trimmed by 4 bases and J by 4 bases, leaving 14 bases between them. The length of the CDR3 is 15 residues. Germline CDR1 and CDR2: KGHDR and SFDVKD. The CDR3 nucleotides read TGTGCCACCAGTGAATCTTATAACAGGGCAGATACGCAGTATTTT. Translation gives CATSESYNRADTQYF.

This clone rates as medium-sized (0.01 to 0.1%). This chain links TRBV10-3 with TRBJ1-1; 9 bases are a match to TRBD1. The CDR3 is made up of 13 amino acids. Germline V gene sequence: CDR1 ENHRY, CDR2 SYGVKD. Trimming removed 3 bases from V and 5 bases from J; junction bases left unmatched: 1. The DNA of the CDR3 is TGTGCCATCAGTGATGGGACAGGGACTGAAGCTTTCTTT. Amino acid sequence: CAISDGTGTEAFF.

The chain joins TRBV19 to TRBJ2-1; perhaps TRBD2 as D (6 bases). Germline CDR1 reads LNHDA; CDR2 reads SQIVND (reference sequence). V lost 7 bases and J lost 6, with 16 bases in between. The CDR3 is 14 residues long. In DNA, the CDR3 is TGTGCCAGTAAACGGGGGACGGGGTCCAATGAGCAGTTCTTC. Translated, it gives CASKRGTGSNEQFF.

The rearrangement links TRBV29-1 to TRBJ1-1; D uncertain. Germline V lookup: CDR1 SQVTM, CDR2 ANQGSEA. This CDR3 comprises 12 residues. V lost 4 bases, J lost 0 bases, and 6 bases lay in between. This chain's CDR3 is CSVGYMNTEAFF. The CDR3 bases are TGCAGCGTTGGCTATATGAACACTGAAGCTTTCTTT.

This chain joins TRBV12-3 or TRBV12-4 and TRBJ1-2; D may be TRBD1 (5 bases). CDR3 length: 12 amino acids. Trimming shortened V by 3 bases and J by 7 bases, and 9 bases separated the two germline ends. The CDR3 region has the DNA TGTGCCAGCAGTTTTTCAGGGTTTGGCTACACCTTC. Amino acid sequence: CASSFSGFGYTF.

Written as DNA, the CDR3 is TGTGCCAGCAGCCCGGACAGGGGCTACGAGCAGTACTTC. It translates to CASSPDRGYEQYF. J is TRBJ2-7 and V is TRBV3-1 (or the pseudogene TRBV3-2), with TRBD1 matching over 9 bases. CDR3 length equals 13 residues. In germline, CDR1 is LGHDT, CDR2 YNNKEL (reference sequence). V trimming: 4 bases; J trimming: 3 bases; junction bases outside the gene matches: 1.

This CDR3 reads CASSLFGGLNEAFF. CDR3 coding DNA: TGCGCCAGCAGCTTGTTCGGGGGACTGAATGAAGCTTTCTTT. The chain uses TRBV5-1 and TRBJ1-1, with a weak D call TRBD1 (5 bases). The CDR3 is made up of 14 amino acids. Germline V gives CDR1 SGHRS, CDR2 YFSETQ. The germline V and J ends were trimmed by 1 base and 7 bases, with 14 bases remaining between them.

The chain has TRBV30 and TRBJ1-1; 8 nucleotides line up with TRBD1. The CDR3 spans 13 residues. After removal of 3 bases from V and 4 bases from J, the junction contained 4 bases not matched to a gene. Germline assignment: CDR1 GTSNPN and CDR2 SVGIG (reference sequence). The CDR3 DNA reads as TGTGCCTGGAGGCAAACAGGGGGCACTGAAGCTTTCTTT. Translated: CAWRQTGGTEAFF.

This sequence joins TRBV11-3 and TRBJ2-3; the match to TRBD2 covers 9 bases. Germline trimming cut 2 bases from V and 6 bases from J; bases unmatched to any gene: 3. The CDR3 runs to 14 residues. The germline gives CDR1 SGHNT, CDR2 YENEEA. Here the CDR3 reads CASSLSGGSDTQYF. The CDR3 DNA sequence: TGTGCCAGCAGCTTAAGCGGGGGGAGCGATACGCAGTATTTT.

The chain has TRBV5-4 and TRBJ1-1; maybe TRBD1 (6 bases). V gave up 1 base and J gave up 4 bases, with 11 bases separating them. Germline loops: CDR1 SGHNT, CDR2 YYREEE (reference sequence). The CDR3 totals 14 residues. The CDR3 DNA follows: TGTGCCAGCAGCTTGACAGGGTTGAGCACTGAAGCTTTCTTT. As protein: CASSLTGLSTEAFF. The full variable domain, its missing parts supplied by reference TRBV5-4 and TRBJ1-1, is ETGVTQSPTHLIKTRGQQVTLRCSSQSGHNTVSWYQQALGQGPQFIFQYYREEENGRGNFPPRFSGLQFPNYSSELNVNALELDDSALYLCASSLTGLSTEAFFGQGTRLTVV.

V gene TRBV18 combines with J gene TRBJ2-5, with D tentatively TRBD1 (6 bases). The CDR3 runs to 14 residues. Trimming removed 3 bases from V and 5 bases from J, with 13 bases in between. The germline gives CDR1 KGHSH, CDR2 LQKENI. The CDR3 sequence: CASSPRYRDETQYF. The CDR3 bases are TGTGCCAGCTCACCCAGATACAGGGACGAGACCCAGTACTTC.

V and J are TRBV19 and TRBJ1-4; 8 nucleotides align to TRBD1. Germline V gene data show CDR1 as LNHDA and CDR2 as SQIVND (reference sequence). Trimming at V came to 6 bases and at J to 7 bases, leaving 10 bases not matched to a gene. The CDR3 loop spans 15 amino acids. The chain's CDR3 is CASRRNQGAREKLFF. For the CDR3, the DNA is TGTGCCAGTAGAAGAAACCAGGGGGCACGTGAAAAACTGTTTTTT.

This rearrangement joins TRBV9 to TRBJ2-7; TRBD1 aligns across 7 bases. The CDR3 length is 15 residues. CDR1 is SGDLS, CDR2 YYNGEE, per germline. With V trimmed by 2 bases and J by 0 bases, 5 bases remained unmatched. In nucleotides, the CDR3 is TGTGCCAGCAGCGTCACAGGGGCCAGCTCCTACGAGCAGTACTTC. Its protein product is CASSVTGASSYEQYF.

The chain has TRBV30 and TRBJ2-1, with D possibly matching TRBD2 (6 bases). With 1 base removed from V and 9 bases from J, the gap between germline ends came to 25 bases. The germline V gene encodes CDR1 GTSNPN and CDR2 SVGIG (reference sequence). The CDR3 contains 17 residues. CDR3 sequence reads: CAWSGPRASVSRLEQFF. The CDR3 bases are TGTGCCTGGAGTGGACCCCGGGCTAGCGTAAGCAGGCTTGAGCAGTTCTTC.

The chain uses TRBV5-1 and TRBJ2-7; TRBD1 matches 8 bases. The CDR3 length is 14 residues. Looked up from germline, CDR1 is SGHRS and CDR2 is YFSETQ. V lost 4 bases, J lost 2 bases, and 5 bases stayed unmatched. The CDR3 DNA is TGCGCCAGCAGCAGGACAGGGCCAACCTACGAGCAGTACTTC. Translated: CASSRTGPTYEQYF. Variable domain in full (rest from reference TRBV5-1 and TRBJ2-7): KAGVTQTPRYLIKTRGQQVTLSCSPISGHRSVSWYQQTPGQGLQFLFEYFSETQRNKGNFPGRFSGRQFSNSRSEMNVSTLELGDSALYLCASSRTGPTYEQYFGPGTRLTVT.

The gene calls are TRBV7-2 and TRBJ2-7; D perhaps matches TRBD1 (5 bases). Germline V gene data show CDR1 as SGHTA and CDR2 as FQGNSA. The V gene lost 1 base and the J gene lost 2 bases, with 12 bases spanning the gap. The CDR3 is made up of 15 amino acids. In nucleotides, the CDR3 is TGTGCCAGCAGCTTAGGAAGGGGTTCGACCTACGAGCAGTACTTC. Residues: CASSLGRGSTYEQYF.

The genes are TRBV3-1 (or the pseudogene TRBV3-2) and TRBJ2-7, with 9 positions matching TRBD1. V shed 0 bases, J shed 6 bases, and the junction held 6 bases outside the gene matches. This CDR3 is built from 15 residues. Germline CDR1 reads LGHDT; CDR2 reads YNNKEL (reference sequence). The CDR3 sequence is CASSQERGQGTEQYF. The CDR3 DNA sequence: TGTGCCAGCAGCCAAGAGAGGGGACAGGGAACCGAGCAGTACTTC.

The V and J genes are TRBV7-8 and TRBJ1-2; D remains ambiguous. This CDR3 comprises 15 residues. V was pared by 1 base and J by 0 bases, with 9 bases between. Germline V gives CDR1 SGHVS, CDR2 FQNEAQ. This chain's CDR3 is CASSLVQMANYGYTF. CDR3 in DNA: TGTGCCAGCAGCTTAGTTCAGATGGCTAACTATGGCTACACCTTC.